This entry concerns a single TCR beta chain. No antigen is known for it. This record belongs to a study of cytomegalovirus exposure and HLA in healthy donors. In the study overall: Prior work identified about 120 million unique TCR beta sequences in some 180 million T cells. Study-wide results and caveats: A missense variant in DCLRE1C was later tied to TCR beta V- and J-gene trimming.

The V and J ends lost 5 bases and 4 bases respectively, with 14 bases between them. The CDR3 runs to 14 residues. The germline CDR1 and CDR2 sequences are LNHDA and SQIVND (reference sequence). 13 Jbeta primers and 60 Vbeta primers were used for the PCR. Sequencing was performed with immunoSEQ multiplex PCR; in TCRdb, only in-frame clones are kept and a portion is missing. This repertoire includes tens of thousands of clones. The TCR was taken from a man aged 45-65 years in good health and CMV-seropositive. The sample was PBMCs. The genes are TRBV19 and TRBJ1-2; D gene ambiguous. DNA for the CDR3: TGTGCCAGTAGTGATGAGGGCTCATTCTATGGCTACACCTTC. The encoded protein is CASSDEGSFYGYTF.